The 5 T cell receptor beta chains listed next were all sequenced from one sample in a study of blood T cell repertoires in COVID-19. Here immunoSEQ multiplex PCR was the method, and the copy in TCRdb shows in-frame clones only, minus some. The sample lists about 110,000 clones, about 90% occurring once. The sequencing sample was made of peripheral blood. These receptors came from a man aged 35 to 55 with active or convalescent COVID-19.

This clone has only one observation. The chain recombines TRBV7-3 with TRBJ2-7; D is unresolved. The CDR3 consists of 13 residues. Trimming left V 0 bases short and J 7 bases short, with 10 bases between. Germline assignment: CDR1 SGHTA and CDR2 FQGTGA. The CDR3 nucleotides are TGTGCCAGCAGCTTAACTCCTAGACTGGAGCAGTACTTC. Residues: CASSLTPRLEQYF.

The genes are TRBV3-1 (or the pseudogene TRBV3-2) and TRBJ2-2; D gene ambiguous. In germline, CDR1 is LGHDT, CDR2 YNNKEL (reference sequence). Trimming removed 2 bases from V and 6 bases from J, with 10 bases in between. The CDR3 sequence is 14 residues long. CDR3 DNA: TGTGCCAGCAGCCAAAGTTTAGAGGCCGGGGAGCTGTTTTTT. Its protein is CASSQSLEAGELFF.

The chain employs TRBV28 and TRBJ2-1; no firm D call. The CDR3 has 11 amino acids. Trimming took 3 bases from V and 8 from J, leaving 5 bases between them. Looked up from germline, CDR1 is MDHEN and CDR2 is SYDVKM. CDR3 in DNA: TGTGCCAGCAGTTTCTTCGATGAGCAGTTCTTC. It encodes CASSFFDEQFF. Combining the CDR3 with reference TRBV28 and TRBJ2-1 gives the whole variable domain DVKVTQSSRYLVKRTGEKVFLECVQDMDHENMFWYRQDPGLGLRLIYFSYDVKMKEKGDIPEGYSVSREKKERFSLILESASTNQTSMYLCASSFFDEQFFGPGTRLTVL.

The chain couples TRBV4-3 to TRBJ2-1; 9 bases are a match to TRBD2. V lost 0 bases, J lost 6 bases, and 6 bases stayed unmatched. This CDR3 contains 16 residues. Germline V gives CDR1 LGHNA, CDR2 YSLEER. CDR3 in amino acids: CASSQEWLAGLNEQFF. CDR3 in DNA: TGCGCCAGCAGCCAAGAATGGCTAGCGGGGCTCAATGAGCAGTTCTTC.

V and J are TRBV18 and TRBJ2-1, with 7 bases that match TRBD2. This CDR3 has 16 amino acids. V shed 2 bases and J 5 bases; nucleotides not matched to a gene: 9. The germline V gene encodes CDR1 KGHSH and CDR2 LQKENI. CDR3 nucleotide sequence: TGTGCCAGCTCACCATACGGGCGGGAGAGGCACAATGAGCAGTTCTTC. As protein: CASSPYGRERHNEQFF.